The 19 T cell receptor beta chains given below trace back to one sample, sequenced in a study of molecular identifiers for immune sequencing clone quantification (dated by TCRdb to between 2018 and 2020). Libraries were made using PCR. For sequencing, a NextSeq 500 was employed. The public reads were quality trimmed at Q25 with fastp and then assembled into clones with MiXCR by TCRdb, keeping productive beta chains. All rows with the same CDR3 protein become a single entry with the most common DNA and genes. The sample includes under 800,000 distinct CDR3 sequences, with about 25% observed a single time. Of the sample, 0.75% to 0.8% is held by the ten largest clones. Sequencing used naive CD8+ T cells from blood, with Jurkat cell RNA spiked in. The cell subset or site label on this specimen signifies: FACS-sorted CD8+CD4-CCR7+CD45RA+ naive T cells. Source of these receptors: a human donor in good health. Some libraries in this study had Jurkat cell RNA spiked in.

This chain links TRBV10-2 with TRBJ2-5; D is unresolved. Trimming cost V 10 bases and J 0 bases, with 9 bases left between them. This CDR3 region has 12 residues. CDR1 is WSHSY, CDR2 SAAADI, per germline. CDR3: CATSEYQETQYF. CDR3 nucleotides: TGCGCCACCTCCGAGTACCAAGAGACCCAGTACTTC.

This clonotype was counted between two and nine times. This sequence joins TRBV10-3 and TRBJ2-3, with 9 bases aligning to TRBD2. Trimming took 0 bases from V and 4 from J; bases not matched to a gene: 11. The length of the CDR3 is 18 residues. Germline loops: CDR1 ENHRY, CDR2 SYGVKD. The CDR3 is CAISESLLTSGSADTQYF. The CDR3 DNA reads as TGTGCCATCAGTGAGTCTCTTCTTACTAGCGGGTCCGCAGATACGCAGTATTTT.

This clonotype was counted between two and nine times. This could be a read error, since a much larger clone is one nucleotide away. This chain uses TRBV20-1 with TRBJ2-7; possibly TRBD1 for D (6 bases). CDR3 length: 12 amino acids. Trimming took 3 bases from V and 2 from J, leaving 8 bases between them. CDR1 and CDR2 (germline): DFQATT, SNEGSKA (reference sequence). The CDR3 protein is CSARDSPYEQYF. The DNA of the CDR3 is TGCAGTGCTAGGGACAGCCCCTACGAGCAGTACTTC.

This clonotype was picked up many times. The chain has TRBV7-9 and TRBJ1-4; D call uncertain. The CDR3 loop spans 15 amino acids. The germline V gene has CDR1 SEHNR and CDR2 FQNEAQ (reference sequence). Deletions cut 4 bases from V and 2 bases from J, with 11 bases between. CDR3 in DNA: TGTGCCAGCAGCTCTCCCCGGCGGACTAATGAAAAACTGTTTTTT. Protein: CASSSPRRTNEKLFF.

A note on this clonotype: Since a much larger clone is just one base distant, this may be a read error. The chain carries TRBV5-1 and TRBJ1-2; no definite D call. The ends were cut back, 1 base at V and 7 bases at J, with 8 bases in the middle. CDR3 length: 12 amino acids. Looked up from germline, CDR1 is SGHRS and CDR2 is YFSETQ. CDR3 region: CASSLTDSGYTF. The CDR3 nucleotides are TGCGCCAGCAGCTTGACAGACTCTGGCTACACCTTC.

This clonotype was picked up a small number of times. The chain uses TRBV2 and TRBJ1-1; TRBD1 is a possible D gene (5 bases). The germline CDR1 and CDR2 sequences are SNHLY and FYNNEI. The V end lost 5 bases, the J end lost 0 bases, and 19 bases lay between the germline ends. This CDR3 is 17 amino acids long. CDR3 nucleotides: TGTGCCAGCAGTTTGAGAGCGGGGGGAGCCGTGAACACTGAAGCTTTCTTT. It specifies CASSLRAGGAVNTEAFF.

This clonotype occurred many times. The chain links TRBV20-1 to TRBJ2-7; 9 nucleotides match TRBD1. The CDR3 has 14 amino acids. Per the germline V gene, CDR1 is DFQATT and CDR2 is SNEGSKA (reference sequence). V was clipped by 6 bases and J by 6 bases; unmatched bases: 12. CDR3 amino acids: CSAPPGQGIGEQYF. CDR3 nucleotide sequence: TGCAGTGCGCCGCCGGGACAGGGTATTGGCGAGCAGTACTTC.

V usage is TRBV28 and J usage is TRBJ2-1, with unresolved D. Germline assignment: CDR1 MDHEN and CDR2 SYDVKM. The CDR3 runs 13 residues. Trimming took 4 bases from V and 9 from J, leaving 13 bases between them. CDR3 sequence reads: CASSSTIVAEQFF. DNA of the CDR3: TGTGCCAGCAGTTCTACGATTGTGGCTGAGCAGTTCTTC.

The chain employs TRBV20-1 and TRBJ2-1, with D possibly being TRBD2 (6 bases). Germline assignment: CDR1 DFQATT and CDR2 SNEGSKA (reference sequence). The CDR3 is 16 residues long. V dropped 0 bases and J dropped 13 bases, with 25 bases sitting between them. The CDR3 is CSARDQLAPTMREQFF. The CDR3 nucleotides read TGCAGTGCTAGAGATCAACTAGCTCCTACAATGAGGGAACAGTTCTTC.

The rearrangement links TRBV20-1 to TRBJ2-7; 15 bases are shared with TRBD2. Germline-derived CDR1 and CDR2 are DFQATT and SNEGSKA (reference sequence). Trimming removed 8 bases from V and 1 base from J; junction bases left unmatched: 12. The CDR3 sequence is 17 residues long. The CDR3 reads CSTSGTSGRIISYEQYF. CDR3 bases: TGCAGTACTTCCGGGACTAGCGGGAGGATCATTTCCTACGAGCAGTACTTC.

This chain connects TRBV13 to TRBJ2-3, with a possible D match to TRBD1 (5 bases). Germline CDR1 is PRHDT and CDR2 is FYEKMQ (reference sequence). Trimming left V 3 bases short and J 3 bases short, with 13 bases between. This CDR3 spans 15 amino acids. Written as DNA, the CDR3 is TGTGCCAGCAGCTTCAGGGTCGGTTGGACAGATACGCAGTATTTT. This gives the protein CASSFRVGWTDTQYF.

V usage is TRBV7-2 and J usage is TRBJ2-5; weak D call: TRBD2 (5 bases). Trimming took 8 bases from V and 1 from J, leaving 29 bases between them. The CDR3 totals 19 residues. Germline V CDR1 and CDR2: SGHTA, FQGNSA. The CDR3 loop reads CASEDAERGSHHIQETQYF. CDR3 DNA: TGTGCCAGCGAAGATGCAGAGCGAGGGTCCCATCACATCCAAGAGACCCAGTACTTC.

This clonotype has at least ten counts. The V call is TRBV7-9, the J call TRBJ2-7; D possibly corresponds to TRBD1 (5 bases). Germline V gene data show CDR1 as SEHNR and CDR2 as FQNEAQ (reference sequence). CDR3 length: 13 residues. V dropped 1 base and J dropped 5 bases, with 9 bases sitting between them. DNA for the CDR3: TGTGCCAGCAGCTTAGGGGCAGGGAACGAGCAGTACTTC. As protein: CASSLGAGNEQYF.

This clonotype was seen at least ten times. The chain uses TRBV19 and TRBJ1-1; D call uncertain. Germline V gene lookup returns CDR1 LNHDA and CDR2 SQIVND (reference sequence). This CDR3 is 11 amino acids long. V was cut by 3 bases and J by 9 bases, with 8 bases left in between. CDR3 DNA: TGTGCCAGTAGTATTTCGCTTCAAGCTTTCTTT. This codes for CASSISLQAFF.

Comments on this clonotype: At one end, the junction sequence differs from germline, possibly due to a read error. The chain links TRBV18 to TRBJ2-2; 9 bases fit TRBD1. Germline loops: CDR1 KGHSH, CDR2 LQKENI. This CDR3 is 18 amino acids long. In DNA, the CDR3 is TGTGCCAGCTCACCAGTCCCGGGACAGGGACCAAACACCGGGGAGCTGCTTTTT. Its translation: CASSPVPGQGPNTGELLF.

This clonotype was seen only once. The chain joins TRBV6-5 to TRBJ2-3; D gene uncertain. This CDR3 is 9 amino acids long. V dropped 2 bases and J dropped 14 bases, with 5 bases sitting between them. Germline CDR1 reads MNHEY; CDR2 reads SVGAGI. The CDR3 region has the DNA TGTGCCAGCAGTTACCACGTGTATTTT. Protein sequence: CASSYHVYF.

For this clonotype: A read error may be the cause here, since a much bigger clone is one base away. The V call is TRBV5-6, the J call TRBJ2-7; no clear D gene. Germline CDR1 and CDR2: SGHDT and YYEEEE. The CDR3 spans 13 residues. Trimming left V 3 bases short and J 6 bases short, with 13 bases between. CDR3 sequence reads: CASSSKFSPEQYF. The CDR3, as DNA: TGTGCCAGCAGCTCGAAGTTTAGTCCCGAGCAGTACTTC.

As concerns this clonotype: Just one base apart from a much larger clone, this may be a read error. The rearrangement joins TRBV12-3 or TRBV12-4 to TRBJ2-6, with D maybe TRBD1 (5 bases). CDR3 length: 17 amino acids. The CDR3, as DNA: TGTGCCAGCAGTTCCGGGCTCTTCACCTCTGGGGCCACCGTCCTGACTTTC. As protein: CASSSGLFTSGATVLTF.

In this sample, this clonotype turned up many times. The chain combines TRBV5-1 with TRBJ2-7; D might be TRBD1 (5 bases). The CDR3 has 14 amino acids. The germline V and J ends were trimmed by 0 bases and 0 bases, with 7 bases remaining between them. In germline, CDR1 is SGHRS, CDR2 YFSETQ. CDR3 in amino acids: CASSLVGDSYEQYF. CDR3 nucleotides: TGCGCCAGCAGCTTGGTAGGGGACTCCTACGAGCAGTACTTC.